Listed below are T cell receptor beta chains from one sample, sequenced in a study of cytomegalovirus exposure and HLA in healthy donors. The protocol was immunoSEQ multiplex PCR, while the TCRdb copy is restricted to in-frame clones and leaves out a portion. The sample yields over 85,000 clones, roughly 94% seen once. Sequencing used PBMCs. The origin of the receptors is a woman aged 18-30 years in good health and CMV-seronegative. Each CDR3 is given with its conserved first and last residue.

length: 13
V: TRBV19
CDR3: CASSRGGLETQYF

length: 14
V: TRBV30
CDR3: CAWSGGHQGNTIYF

length: 16
V: TRBV5-4
CDR3: CASSLSGGSSYNEQFF

length: 19
V: TRBV4-3
CDR3: CASSQVDTSGLSGANVLTF

length: 13
V: TRBV9
CDR3: CASSVWQGFGYTF

length: 15
V: TRBV13
CDR3: CASSFLPPSNTEAFF

length: 14
V: TRBV6-6
CDR3: CASSYSNMRGEQYF

length: 14
V: TRBV6-5
CDR3: CASSYSNQYGELFF

length: 16
V: TRBV18
CDR3: CASSPSAGTGSQPQHF

length: 14
V: TRBV7-2
CDR3: CASSSRGGYTEAFF

length: 16
V: TRBV5-8
CDR3: CASSIARGGLSQPQHF

length: 16
V: TRBV9
CDR3: CASSVVLAGVSDTQYF

length: 12
V: TRBV28
CDR3: CASSFHGYGYTF

length: 13
V: TRBV5-1
CDR3: CASSTQGDTEAFF

length: 12
V: TRBV30
CDR3: CAWATGFTEAFF

length: 15
V: TRBV15
CDR3: CATSALLAGSTEAFF

length: 16
V: TRBV18
CDR3: CASSGTGQGTSRPQHF

length: 15
V: TRBV27
CDR3: CASSRGGQGAYGYTF

length: 14
V: TRBV10-3
CDR3: CAIMAGGHTDTQYF

length: 17
V: TRBV4-1
CDR3: CASSQVGRGGVFGELFF

length: 13
V: TRBV6-5
CDR3: CASMDRSNYGYTF

length: 16
V: TRBV7-7
CDR3: CASSLLAGNPLGEQFF

length: 16
V: TRBV19
CDR3: CASSIDQTRSYNEQFF

length: 14
V: TRBV4-1
CDR3: CASSQGQSPDTQYF

length: 16
V: TRBV7-9
CDR3: CASSLFTSGSTDTQYF

length: 16
V: TRBV7-3
CDR3: CASSLSGQGGYNEQFF

length: 14
V: TRBV5-4
CDR3: CASSSGTLGSTQYF

length: 12
V: TRBV27
CDR3: CASRRGDTEAFF

length: 12
V: TRBV6-1
CDR3: CASSWGERAVTF

length: 14
V: TRBV27
CDR3: CASSSTGGNQPQHF

length: 15
V: TRBV6-1
CDR3: CASSVTGTGVGGYTF

length: 12
V: TRBV2
CDR3: CASIAVNTEAFF

length: 16
V: TRBV27
CDR3: CASRLGGANSNQPQHF

length: 11
V: TRBV20-1
CDR3: CSARVGAEAFF

length: 13
V: TRBV28
CDR3: CASSLNGDYGYTF

length: 15
V: TRBV5-6
CDR3: CASSPGLAGQETQYF

length: 14
V: TRBV2
CDR3: CASDRDRGSYEQYF